The 6 T cell receptor beta chains below were found in one sample sequenced in a study of T cells in Graves' hyperthyroidism and ophthalmopathy. Template material for amplifying TCR beta CDR3 regions consisted of RNA transcripts. HTBI primers were the set used in a first-round RT-PCR of the TCR CDR3. TCRdb reprocessed the multiplex PCR reads with MiXCR, giving one entry per CDR3 protein. The sample includes 400,000 to 550,000 distinct CDR3 sequences, over 13% of them seen just once. Material: blood. The receptors originated from a woman aged 18-29 years with Graves' hyperthyroidism.

This clonotype was counted at least ten times. The gene calls are TRBV11-3 and TRBJ1-1, with D perhaps TRBD1 (6 bases). The ends were cut back, 5 bases at V and 5 bases at J, with 15 bases in the middle. Looked up from germline, CDR1 is SGHNT and CDR2 is YENEEA. The CDR3 runs 14 residues. The CDR3 region has the DNA TGTGCCAGCAGCATAAGGGGGTCGGAGACTGAAGCTTTCTTT. Protein: CASSIRGSETEAFF. Filled out from reference TRBV11-3 and TRBJ1-1, the complete variable domain reads EAGVVQSPRYKIIEKKQPVAFWCNPISGHNTLYWYLQNLGQGPELLIRYENEEAVDDSQLPKDRFSAERLKGVDSTLKIQPAELGDSAVYLCASSIRGSETEAFFGQGTRLTVV.

This clonotype has at least ten counts. CDR3 amino acids: CASSLASSGSNEQFF. In DNA form, the CDR3 reads TGTGCCAGCAGCTTAGCTAGTAGCGGGAGCAATGAGCAGTTCTTC. The chain recombines TRBV11-3 with TRBJ2-1, with 9 bases fitting TRBD2. CDR3 length equals 15 residues. V was clipped by 1 base and J by 6 bases; unmatched bases: 4. The germline CDR1 and CDR2 sequences are SGHNT and YENEEA.

This rearrangement joins TRBV19 to TRBJ1-5; D is uncertain. The CDR3 runs to 15 residues. Germline V gene lookup returns CDR1 LNHDA and CDR2 SQIVND (reference sequence). V was shortened by 4 bases and J by 2 bases, with 12 bases between the two germline ends. The CDR3 DNA follows: TGTGCCAGTAGTAAGGGTCGGGTGGGCAATCAGCCCCAGCATTTT. It codes for CASSKGRVGNQPQHF.

This clonotype was detected many times. The chain employs TRBV30 and TRBJ2-2, with D possibly matching TRBD2 (7 bases). Between the trimmed V and J ends, which lost 0 bases and 15 bases, there was a span of 26 bases. The CDR3 extends over 16 amino acids. From germline, CDR1 is GTSNPN and CDR2 SVGIG (reference sequence). The CDR3 DNA follows: TGTGCCTGGAGTGTACCCTCCCTCAGGGGAGGGGAGCTGTTGTTTTTT. It specifies CAWSVPSLRGGELLFF.

There are a few counts of this clonotype. The chain has TRBV10-3 and TRBJ2-3, with TRBD2 matching over 10 bases. The CDR3 runs to 15 residues. Germline V gives CDR1 ENHRY, CDR2 SYGVKD. The V segment lost 6 bases and the J segment 1 base; nucleotides outside the gene matches: 4. CDR3 coding DNA: TGTGCCATCAGAGACACTAGCGGGGGCACAGATACGCAGTATTTT. This encodes CAIRDTSGGTDTQYF.

This clonotype was seen ten or more times. The CDR3 region is CASSYSGTKAYNEQFF. As DNA, the CDR3 is TGTGCCAGTAGTTATAGCGGGACTAAGGCCTACAATGAGCAGTTCTTC. The J gene is TRBJ2-1, the V gene TRBV19; 8 bases map to TRBD2. Per germline, CDR1 LNHDA and CDR2 SQIVND (reference sequence). The CDR3 is 16 residues long. Germline trimming cut 5 bases from V and 2 bases from J; bases unmatched to any gene: 8.